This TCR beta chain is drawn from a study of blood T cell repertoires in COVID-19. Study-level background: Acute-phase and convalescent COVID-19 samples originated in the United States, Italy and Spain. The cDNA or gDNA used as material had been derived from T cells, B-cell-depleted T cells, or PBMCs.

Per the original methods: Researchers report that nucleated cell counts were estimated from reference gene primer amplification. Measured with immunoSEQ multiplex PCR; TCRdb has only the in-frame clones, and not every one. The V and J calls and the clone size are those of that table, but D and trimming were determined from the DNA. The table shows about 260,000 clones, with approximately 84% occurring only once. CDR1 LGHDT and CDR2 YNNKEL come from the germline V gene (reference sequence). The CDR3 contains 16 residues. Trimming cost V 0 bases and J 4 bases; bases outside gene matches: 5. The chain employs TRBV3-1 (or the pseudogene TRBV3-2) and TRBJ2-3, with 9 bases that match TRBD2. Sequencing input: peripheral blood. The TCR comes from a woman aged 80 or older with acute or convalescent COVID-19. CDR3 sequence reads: CASSQERGGRADTQYF. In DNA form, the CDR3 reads TGTGCCAGCAGCCAAGAGCGGGGGGGCCGAGCAGATACGCAGTATTTT.